The 10 T cell receptor beta chains given below trace back to one sample, sequenced in a study of siplizumab effects on memory and regulatory T cells. TCRdb keeps only in-frame clones here, not all; method: immunoSEQ multiplex PCR. Among approximately 65,000 clones listed, around four fifths were seen once. Sequencing input: memory CD4+ T cells sorted from blood. The receptors derive from a human donor in good health.

This CDR3 reads CASTASGGPQYF. DNA of the CDR3: TGTGCCAGTACCGCTAGCGGGGGCCCTCAGTACTTC. J is TRBJ2-4 and V is TRBV19; 10 bases fit TRBD2. CDR3 length: 12 residues. Germline lookup yields CDR1 LNHDA and CDR2 SQIVND (reference sequence). The V segment lost 7 bases and the J segment 12 bases; nucleotides outside the gene matches: 6.

The rearrangement joins TRBV5-4 to TRBJ2-1, with TRBD1 matching 7 bases. This CDR3 is built from 16 residues. Germline lookup yields CDR1 SGHNT and CDR2 YYREEE (reference sequence). With 4 bases clipped from V and 6 bases from J, the junction kept 13 bases outside the gene matches. In DNA, the CDR3 is TGTGCCAGCAGCCCGCGGAAGGGGGCCATGGGCAATGAGCAGTTCTTC. This sequence encodes CASSPRKGAMGNEQFF.

J is TRBJ2-3 and V is TRBV18; D remains ambiguous. The V gene's germline CDR1 is KGHSH and CDR2 LQKENI. Between the trimmed V and J ends, which lost 8 bases and 1 base, there was a span of 13 bases. The CDR3 runs to 14 residues. The CDR3: CASRDGKGTDTQYF. The CDR3 bases are TGTGCCAGCCGCGATGGAAAGGGCACAGATACGCAGTATTTT.

The rearrangement links TRBV7-9 to TRBJ1-2, with 9 bases that match TRBD1. The germline CDR1 and CDR2 sequences are SEHNR and FQNEAQ (reference sequence). The CDR3 extends over 15 amino acids. Trimming removed 5 bases from V and 9 bases from J; junction bases left unmatched: 13. The CDR3, as DNA: TGTGCCAGCAGCGTTAACAGGGGGCCGTTATACCGCTACACCTTC. Its protein is CASSVNRGPLYRYTF. The whole variable domain, filled in from reference TRBV7-9 and TRBJ1-2, reads DTGVSQNPRHKITKRGQNVTFRCDPISEHNRLYWYRQTLGQGPEFLTYFQNEAQLEKSRLLSDRFSAERPKGSFSTLEIQRTEQGDSAMYLCASSVNRGPLYRYTFGSGTRLTVV.

The chain has TRBV5-1 and TRBJ2-2, with no clear D. The CDR3 loop spans 13 amino acids. The V gene lost 0 bases and the J gene lost 7 bases, with 7 bases spanning the gap. Germline assignment: CDR1 SGHRS and CDR2 YFSETQ. As DNA, the CDR3 is TGCGCCAGCAGCTTGGAAGTGATCGGGGAGCTGTTTTTT. Translation gives CASSLEVIGELFF.

The gene calls are TRBV5-1 and TRBJ2-7; D is possibly TRBD2 (5 bases). V lost 3 bases to trimming and J lost 6 bases, with 19 bases between them. From germline, CDR1 is SGHRS and CDR2 YFSETQ. The CDR3 length is 15 residues. CDR3 coding DNA: TGCGCCAGCAGCTCCTATTCACTTCGGGGAGTCGAGCAGTACTTC. As protein: CASSSYSLRGVEQYF.

This chain links TRBV6-5 with TRBJ2-2, with a tentative D call TRBD2 (5 bases). V lost 6 bases, J lost 2 bases, and 10 bases lay in between. This CDR3 is built from 14 residues. In germline, CDR1 is MNHEY, CDR2 SVGAGI. CDR3: CASSLASNTGELFF. The DNA for the CDR3 is TGTGCCAGCAGCCTAGCCAGCAACACCGGGGAGCTGTTTTTT.

This sequence joins TRBV28 and TRBJ1-2, with D perhaps TRBD1 (6 bases). CDR1 and CDR2 (germline): MDHEN, SYDVKM. The V end lost 6 bases, the J end lost 2 bases, and 10 bases lay between the germline ends. The CDR3 is 13 residues long. The CDR3 nucleotides read TGTGCCAGCAGGACCGGACAGAACTATGGCTACACCTTC. Protein sequence: CASRTGQNYGYTF.

V usage is TRBV11-3 and J usage is TRBJ2-2; D unresolved. The CDR3 loop spans 14 amino acids. Deletions cut 5 bases from V and 7 bases from J, with 14 bases between. From germline, CDR1 is SGHNT and CDR2 YENEEA. Written as DNA, the CDR3 is TGTGCCAGCAGCACCCACGGCGGTGGCGGGGAGCTGTTTTTT. Amino acid sequence: CASSTHGGGGELFF.

The V and J genes are TRBV5-1 and TRBJ2-5; 13 nucleotides line up with TRBD2. From germline, CDR1 is SGHRS and CDR2 YFSETQ. There are 17 residues in the CDR3. V lost 5 bases and J lost 2; bases outside the gene matches: 9. The CDR3 sequence is CASRSAQLAGGQETQYF. The CDR3 DNA follows: TGCGCCAGCAGGAGCGCTCAACTAGCGGGAGGGCAAGAGACCCAGTACTTC. Together with reference TRBV5-1 and TRBJ2-5, the CDR3 gives the full variable domain: KAGVTQTPRYLIKTRGQQVTLSCSPISGHRSVSWYQQTPGQGLQFLFEYFSETQRNKGNFPGRFSGRQFSNSRSEMNVSTLELGDSALYLCASRSAQLAGGQETQYFGPGTRLLVL.